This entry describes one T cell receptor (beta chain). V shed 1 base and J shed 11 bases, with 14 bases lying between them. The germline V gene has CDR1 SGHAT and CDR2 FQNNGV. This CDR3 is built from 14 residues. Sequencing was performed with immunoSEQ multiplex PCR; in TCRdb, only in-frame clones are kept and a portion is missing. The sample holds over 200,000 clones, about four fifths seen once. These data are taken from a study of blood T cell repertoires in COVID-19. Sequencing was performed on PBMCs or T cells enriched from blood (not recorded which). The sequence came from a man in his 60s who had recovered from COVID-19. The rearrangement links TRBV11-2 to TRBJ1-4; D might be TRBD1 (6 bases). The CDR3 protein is CASSLVRGAHKLFF. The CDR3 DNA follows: TGTGCCAGCAGCTTAGTGCGGGGGGCGCATAAACTGTTTTTT. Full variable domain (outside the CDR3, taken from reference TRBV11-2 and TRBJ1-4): EAGVAQSPRYKIIEKRQSVAFWCNPISGHATLYWYQQILGQGPKLLIQFQNNGVVDDSQLPKDRFSAERLKGVDSTLKIQPAKLEDSAVYLCASSLVRGAHKLFFGSGTQLSVL.